The sequence of this TCR beta chain was determined in a study of cytomegalovirus exposure and HLA in healthy donors. The CDR3 runs to 13 residues. Per the germline V gene, CDR1 is MRHNA and CDR2 is SNTAGT. V was clipped by 6 bases and J by 7 bases; unmatched bases: 4. PCR used 60 Vbeta primers and 13 Jbeta primers. The method was immunoSEQ multiplex PCR; TCRdb's version includes in-frame clones alone and lacks a portion of them. The data hold roughly 300,000 clones, with around 86% observed a single time. Regarding the study as a whole: Later work found most CMV-associated TCR beta chains apparently HLA-restricted. In a later analysis, around 18,000 TCR beta sequences were associated with HLA alleles at 0.05 false discovery rate. Later analysis suggested links between common viral pathogens and several top significant clusters. TCR beta V- and J-gene trimming, according to a later analysis, was linked to a missense DCLRE1C variant.

Of note for this clone: Its antigen is as yet unknown.

This TCR was recovered from a man aged 40-49 years in good health and CMV-seropositive. The specimen sequenced was PBMCs. The chain uses TRBV6-4 and TRBJ2-3; 10 bases are shared with TRBD1. The CDR3 DNA reads as TGTGCCAGCAGCCGACAGGGGGCGAATACGCAGTATTTT. It specifies CASSRQGANTQYF.